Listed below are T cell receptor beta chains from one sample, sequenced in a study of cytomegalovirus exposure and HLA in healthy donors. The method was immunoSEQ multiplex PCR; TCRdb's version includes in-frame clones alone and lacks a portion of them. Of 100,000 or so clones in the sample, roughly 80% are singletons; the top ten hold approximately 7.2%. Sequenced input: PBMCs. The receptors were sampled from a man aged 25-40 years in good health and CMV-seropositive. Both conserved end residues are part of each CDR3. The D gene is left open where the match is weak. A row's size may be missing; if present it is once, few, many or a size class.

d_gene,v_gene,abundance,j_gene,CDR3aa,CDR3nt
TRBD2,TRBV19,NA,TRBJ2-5,CASSPIAGAAVKTQYF,TGTGCCAGTAGTCCAATAGCGGGGGCGGCGGTGAAGACCCAGTACTTC
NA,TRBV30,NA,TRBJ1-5,CAWGTRGDYQPQHF,TGTGCCTGGGGCACCCGGGGGGACTATCAGCCCCAGCATTTT
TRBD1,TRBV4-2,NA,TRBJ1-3,CASSPWDRGNTIYF,TGTGCCAGCAGCCCGTGGGACAGGGGAAACACCATATATTTT
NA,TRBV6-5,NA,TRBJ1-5,CAGSYRGSQPQHF,TGTGCCGGCAGTTACCGCGGATCTCAGCCCCAGCATTTT
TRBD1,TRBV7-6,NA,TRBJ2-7,CASSPRILGQVYEQYF,TGTGCCAGCAGCCCCCGTATTCTTGGACAGGTCTACGAGCAGTACTTC
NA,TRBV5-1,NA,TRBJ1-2,CASSDAGITATGYTF,TGCGCCAGCAGCGATGCGGGAATAACGGCAACAGGCTACACCTTC
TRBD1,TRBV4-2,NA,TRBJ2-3,CASSPRGSTDTQYF,TGTGCCAGCAGCCCCAGGGGGAGCACAGATACGCAGTATTTT
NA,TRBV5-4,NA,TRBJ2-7,CASSPQGYEQYF,TGTGCCAGCAGCCCCCAGGGCTACGAGCAGTACTTC
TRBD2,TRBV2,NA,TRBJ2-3,CASRAGEDTQYF,TGTGCCAGCCGTGCGGGGGAGGATACGCAGTATTTT
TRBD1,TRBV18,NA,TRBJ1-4,CASSPGQGGEKLFF,TGTGCCAGCTCACCGGGACAGGGAGGCGAAAAACTGTTTTTT
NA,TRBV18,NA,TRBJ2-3,CASSPPAGADTQYF,TGTGCCAGCTCACCCCCGGCAGGCGCAGATACGCAGTATTTT
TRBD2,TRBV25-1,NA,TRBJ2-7,CASSEPSGLSYEQYF,TGTGCCAGCAGTGAGCCTAGCGGGCTGTCCTACGAGCAGTACTTC
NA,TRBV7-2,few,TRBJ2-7,CASALSYEQYF,TGTGCCAGCGCGTTGAGCTACGAGCAGTACTTC
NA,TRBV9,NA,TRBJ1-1,CASSVEAGVGTEAFF,TGTGCCAGCAGCGTAGAGGCAGGGGTGGGTACTGAAGCTTTCTTT
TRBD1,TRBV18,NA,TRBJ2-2,CASSPGTGKNTGELFF,TGTGCCAGCTCACCAGGGACAGGGAAGAACACCGGGGAGCTGTTTTTT
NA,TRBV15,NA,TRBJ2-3,CATSPPVMSSTDTQYF,TGTGCCACCAGCCCCCCTGTCATGAGCTCCACAGATACGCAGTATTTT
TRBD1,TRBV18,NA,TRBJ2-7,CASSRTGTGGFHEQYF,TGTGCCAGCTCACGTACGGGGACAGGGGGCTTCCACGAGCAGTACTTC
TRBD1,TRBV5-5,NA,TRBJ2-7,CASSLWQGEYEQYF,TGTGCCAGCAGCTTGTGGCAGGGGGAGTACGAGCAGTACTTC
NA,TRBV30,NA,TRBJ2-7,CAWSPPSSYEQYF,TGTGCCTGGAGTCCCCCTAGCTCCTACGAGCAGTACTTC
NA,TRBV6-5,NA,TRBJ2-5,CASSYGGAETQYF,TGTGCCAGCAGTTACGGGGGGGCAGAGACCCAGTACTTC
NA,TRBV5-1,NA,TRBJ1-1,CASSPLDGTEAFF,TGCGCCAGCAGCCCACTAGATGGGACAGAAGCTTTCTTT
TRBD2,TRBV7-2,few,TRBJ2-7,CASSIRGGIPYEQYF,TGTGCCAGCAGCATCCGGGGGGGCATCCCCTACGAGCAGTACTTC
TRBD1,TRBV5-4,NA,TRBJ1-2,CASSLQGDPPYGYTF,TGTGCCAGCAGCTTGCAGGGGGACCCCCCCTATGGCTACACCTTC
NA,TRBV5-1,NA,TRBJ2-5,CASSLERVGETQYF,TGCGCCAGCAGCTTGGAGCGGGTTGGGGAGACCCAGTACTTC
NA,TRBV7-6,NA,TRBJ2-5,CASSRLTGTQYF,TGTGCCAGCAGCCGTCTGACGGGGACCCAGTACTTC